The 6 T cell receptor beta chains below were found in one sample sequenced in a study of graft-versus-host responses after intestinal transplantation. Assay: immunoSEQ multiplex PCR; the TCRdb copy retains only in-frame clones and omits some. The sample has about 43,000 clones, about 94% seen once. Sequencing used PBMCs, obtained roughly 51 weeks after intestinal transplant. The receptors stem from a human patient who received an intestinal transplant, so some T cells may come from the graft donor.

The chain recombines TRBV5-4 with TRBJ2-1; 10 bases match TRBD2. After removal of 4 bases from V and 8 bases from J, the junction contained 9 bases not matched to a gene. The CDR3 is 15 amino acids. CDR1 and CDR2 from the germline V gene are SGHNT and YYREEE (reference sequence). This CDR3 reads CASSLLAGDEDEQFF. The CDR3 nucleotides are TGTGCCAGCAGCCTCCTAGCGGGAGATGAGGATGAGCAGTTCTTC.

J is TRBJ1-2 and V is TRBV11-2; TRBD1 aligns across 8 bases. This CDR3 region has 17 residues. From germline, CDR1 is SGHAT and CDR2 FQNNGV. With 3 bases clipped from V and 8 bases from J, the junction kept 17 bases outside the gene matches. DNA for the CDR3: TGTGCCAGCAGCTTGATAAAGGTTTCGGACAGGGAAGGCGGCTACACCTTC. Its protein product is CASSLIKVSDREGGYTF. Using reference TRBV11-2 and TRBJ1-2 for the parts outside the CDR3, the full variable domain is EAGVAQSPRYKIIEKRQSVAFWCNPISGHATLYWYQQILGQGPKLLIQFQNNGVVDDSQLPKDRFSAERLKGVDSTLKIQPAKLEDSAVYLCASSLIKVSDREGGYTFGSGTRLTVV.

V gene TRBV5-1 combines with J gene TRBJ2-5, with D perhaps matching TRBD2 (6 bases). Trimming shortened V by 2 bases and J by 5 bases, and 16 bases separated the two germline ends. The CDR3 is 15 residues long. The germline V gene has CDR1 SGHRS and CDR2 YFSETQ. CDR3 nucleotides: TGCGCCAGCAGCTTCTCTGGGACGGCGGGGGAGACCCAGTACTTC. Translating it yields CASSFSGTAGETQYF.

V gene TRBV4-1 combines with J gene TRBJ2-5; D not resolved. CDR1 is MGHRA and CDR2 is YSYEKL in the germline V gene. This CDR3 is 15 amino acids long. With 0 bases removed from V and 3 bases from J, the gap between germline ends came to 11 bases. The CDR3 loop reads CASSQDLTGKETQYF. CDR3 in DNA: TGCGCCAGCAGCCAAGATCTCACGGGTAAAGAGACCCAGTACTTC.

This clone was seen once. Lacking the conserved final phenylalanine or tryptophan, this CDR3 likely reflects a read error. No DNA is shown, since the ends of the CDR3 on it are uncertain; the CDR3 is the one TCRdb lists. This chain joins TRBV2 and TRBJ2-7; the table's D call of TRBD1 was not tested on the DNA. The CDR3 is 14 residues long, ends included. Germline V CDR1 and CDR2: SNHLY, FYNNEI. CDR3: CASSGTDLISQPVL.

About this clone itself: At one of its ends the junction is not consistent with the germline gene, which may arise from a read error. This chain connects TRBV18 to TRBJ2-7; D unresolved. This CDR3 spans 13 amino acids. Germline-derived CDR1 and CDR2 are KGHSH and LQKENI. The chain's CDR3 is CASSPPRAYEQYF. As DNA, the CDR3 is TGTGCCAGTTCACCCCCTCGGGCCTACGAGCAGTACTTC.